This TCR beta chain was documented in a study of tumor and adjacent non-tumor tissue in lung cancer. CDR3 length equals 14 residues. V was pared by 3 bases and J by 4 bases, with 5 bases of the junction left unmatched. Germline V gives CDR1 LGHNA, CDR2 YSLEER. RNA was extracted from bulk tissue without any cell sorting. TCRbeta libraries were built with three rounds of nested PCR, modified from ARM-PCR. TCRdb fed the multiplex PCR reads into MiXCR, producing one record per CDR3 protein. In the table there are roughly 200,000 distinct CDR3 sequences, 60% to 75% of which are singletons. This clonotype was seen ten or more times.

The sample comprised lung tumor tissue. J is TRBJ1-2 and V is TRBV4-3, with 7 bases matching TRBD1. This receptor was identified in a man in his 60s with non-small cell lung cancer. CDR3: CASSQQGTAYGYTF. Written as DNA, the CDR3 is TGCGCCAGCAGCCAGCAAGGGACAGCCTATGGCTACACCTTC.